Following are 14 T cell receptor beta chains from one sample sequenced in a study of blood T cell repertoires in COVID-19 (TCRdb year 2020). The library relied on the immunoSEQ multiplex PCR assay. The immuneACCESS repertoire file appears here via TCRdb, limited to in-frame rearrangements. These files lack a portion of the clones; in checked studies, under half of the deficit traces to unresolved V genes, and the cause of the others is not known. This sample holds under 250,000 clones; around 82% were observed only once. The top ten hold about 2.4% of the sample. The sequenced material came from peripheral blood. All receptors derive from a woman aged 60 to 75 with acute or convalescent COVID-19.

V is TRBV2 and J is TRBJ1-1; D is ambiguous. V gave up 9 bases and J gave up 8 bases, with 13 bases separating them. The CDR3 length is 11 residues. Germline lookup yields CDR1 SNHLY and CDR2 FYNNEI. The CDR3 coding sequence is TGTGCCAGTAACCTTGAGAAGGAAGCTTTCTTT. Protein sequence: CASNLEKEAFF.

This CDR3 reads CASRAGGLWGNEQFF. The CDR3 coding sequence is TGTGCCAGCAGAGCAGGGGGTTTATGGGGCAATGAGCAGTTCTTC. The chain uses TRBV6-5 and TRBJ2-1, with TRBD1 identical over 7 bases. V shed 6 bases, J shed 6 bases, and the junction held 11 bases outside the gene matches. This CDR3 is built from 15 residues. CDR1 and CDR2 from the germline V gene are MNHEY and SVGAGI.

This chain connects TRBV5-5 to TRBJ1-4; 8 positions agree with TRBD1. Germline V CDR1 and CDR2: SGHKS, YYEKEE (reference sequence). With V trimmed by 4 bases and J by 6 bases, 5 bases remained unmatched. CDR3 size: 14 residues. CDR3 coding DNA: TGTGCCAGCAGCCCTGGGACAGGTGATGAAAAACTGTTTTTT. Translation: CASSPGTGDEKLFF. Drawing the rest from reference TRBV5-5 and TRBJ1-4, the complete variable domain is DAGVTQSPTHLIKTRGQQVTLRCSPISGHKSVSWYQQVLGQGPQFIFQYYEKEERGRGNFPDRFSARQFPNYSSELNVNALLLGDSALYLCASSPGTGDEKLFFGSGTQLSVL.

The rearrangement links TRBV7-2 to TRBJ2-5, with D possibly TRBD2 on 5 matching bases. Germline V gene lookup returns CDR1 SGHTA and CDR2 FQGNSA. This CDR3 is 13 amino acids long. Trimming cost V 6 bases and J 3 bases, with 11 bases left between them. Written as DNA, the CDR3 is TGTGCCAGCAGTAGGTCGGGAAAAGAGACCCAGTACTTC. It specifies CASSRSGKETQYF.

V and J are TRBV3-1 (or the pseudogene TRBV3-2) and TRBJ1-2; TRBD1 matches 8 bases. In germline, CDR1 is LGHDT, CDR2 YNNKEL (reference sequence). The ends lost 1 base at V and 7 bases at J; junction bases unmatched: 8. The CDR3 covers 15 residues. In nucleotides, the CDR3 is TGTGCCAGCAGCCAAGGCGACAGGGGCTCGCTTGGCTACACCTTC. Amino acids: CASSQGDRGSLGYTF.

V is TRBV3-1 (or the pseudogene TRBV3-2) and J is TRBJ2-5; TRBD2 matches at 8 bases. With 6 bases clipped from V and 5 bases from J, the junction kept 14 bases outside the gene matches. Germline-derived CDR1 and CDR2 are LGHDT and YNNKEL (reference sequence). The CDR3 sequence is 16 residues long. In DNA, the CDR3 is TGTGCCAGCAGGACAACGCGGGGGGCATCCGGGGAGACCCAGTACTTC. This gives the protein CASRTTRGASGETQYF.

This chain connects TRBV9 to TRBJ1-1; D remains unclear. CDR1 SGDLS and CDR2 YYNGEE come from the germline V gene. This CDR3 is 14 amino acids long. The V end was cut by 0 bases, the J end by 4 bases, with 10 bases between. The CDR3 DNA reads TGTGCCAGCAGCGTAGGAGGGAGTGGCACTGAAGCTTTCTTT. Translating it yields CASSVGGSGTEAFF.

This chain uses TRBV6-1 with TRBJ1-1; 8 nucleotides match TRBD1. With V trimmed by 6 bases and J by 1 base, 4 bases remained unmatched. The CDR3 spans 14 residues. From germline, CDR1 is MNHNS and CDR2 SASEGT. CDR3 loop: CASRPGQANTEAFF. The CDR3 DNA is TGTGCCAGCAGACCGGGACAGGCGAACACTGAAGCTTTCTTT.

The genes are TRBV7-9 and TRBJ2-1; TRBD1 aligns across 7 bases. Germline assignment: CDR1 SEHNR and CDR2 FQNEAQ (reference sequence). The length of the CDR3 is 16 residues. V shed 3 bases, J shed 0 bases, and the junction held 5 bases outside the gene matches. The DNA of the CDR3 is TGTGCCAGCAGCTTGACAGGGTTCGTCTCCTACAATGAGCAGTTCTTC. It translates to CASSLTGFVSYNEQFF.

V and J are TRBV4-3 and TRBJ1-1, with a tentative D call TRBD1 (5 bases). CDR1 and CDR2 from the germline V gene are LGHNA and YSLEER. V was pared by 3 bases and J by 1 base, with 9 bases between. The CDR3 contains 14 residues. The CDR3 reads CASSHSRENTEAFF. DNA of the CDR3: TGCGCCAGCAGCCATTCCAGGGAGAACACTGAAGCTTTCTTT.

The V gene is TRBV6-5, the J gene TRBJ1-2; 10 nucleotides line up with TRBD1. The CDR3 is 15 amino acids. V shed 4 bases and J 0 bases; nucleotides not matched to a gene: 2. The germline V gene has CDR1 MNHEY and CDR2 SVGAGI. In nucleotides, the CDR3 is TGTGCCAGCAGTTCCGGGACAGGGGCTAACTATGGCTACACCTTC. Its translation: CASSSGTGANYGYTF.

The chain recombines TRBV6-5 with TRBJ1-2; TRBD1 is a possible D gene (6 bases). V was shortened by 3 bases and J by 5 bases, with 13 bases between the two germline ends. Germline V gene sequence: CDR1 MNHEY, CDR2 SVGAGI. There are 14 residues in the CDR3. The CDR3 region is CASSYTGTSYGYTF. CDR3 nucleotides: TGTGCCAGCAGTTATACCGGGACAAGTTATGGCTACACCTTC.

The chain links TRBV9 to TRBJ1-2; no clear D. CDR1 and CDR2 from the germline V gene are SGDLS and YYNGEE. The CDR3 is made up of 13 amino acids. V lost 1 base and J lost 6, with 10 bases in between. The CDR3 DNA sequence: TGTGCCAGCAGCGTACGGGTGAACGATGGCTACACCTTC. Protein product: CASSVRVNDGYTF.

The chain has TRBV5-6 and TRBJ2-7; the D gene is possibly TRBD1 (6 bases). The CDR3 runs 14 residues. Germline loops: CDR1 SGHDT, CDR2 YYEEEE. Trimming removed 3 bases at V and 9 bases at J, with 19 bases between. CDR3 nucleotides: TGTGCCAGCAGCTCCCTTGGGGGCGGATCCGGGCAGTACTTC. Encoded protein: CASSSLGGGSGQYF.